This T cell receptor (beta chain) was found in a study of blood T cell repertoires in COVID-19. This table comes from immunoSEQ multiplex PCR, and its TCRdb copy is limited to in-frame clones, with some not included. Here the sample spans fewer than 400,000 clones, 80% to 95% being singletons. CDR3 length: 13 amino acids. Germline CDR1 and CDR2: SGHDT and YYEEEE. Trimming removed 1 base at V and 7 bases at J, with 11 bases between. This clone is a singleton in its sample. Sequenced: PBMCs or T cells enriched from blood (not recorded which). The clonotype originates from a woman in her thirties who had recovered from COVID-19. The V and J genes are TRBV5-6 and TRBJ1-1; D call uncertain. CDR3 nucleotides: TGTGCCAGCAGCTTGTGGGCATTAGGTGAAGCTTTCTTT. Translation: CASSLWALGEAFF.